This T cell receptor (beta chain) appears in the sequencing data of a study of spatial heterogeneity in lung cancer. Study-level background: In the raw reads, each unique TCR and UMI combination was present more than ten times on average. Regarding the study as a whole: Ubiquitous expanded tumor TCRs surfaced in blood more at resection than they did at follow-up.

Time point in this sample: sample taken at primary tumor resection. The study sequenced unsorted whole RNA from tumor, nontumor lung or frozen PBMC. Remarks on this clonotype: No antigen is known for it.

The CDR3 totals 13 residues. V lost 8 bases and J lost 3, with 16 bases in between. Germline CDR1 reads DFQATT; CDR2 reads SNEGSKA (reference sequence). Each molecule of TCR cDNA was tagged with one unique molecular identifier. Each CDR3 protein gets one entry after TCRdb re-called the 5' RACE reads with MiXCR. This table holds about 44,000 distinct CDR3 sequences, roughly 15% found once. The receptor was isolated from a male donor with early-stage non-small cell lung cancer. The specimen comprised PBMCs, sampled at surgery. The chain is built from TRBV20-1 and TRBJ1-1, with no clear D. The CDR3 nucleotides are TGCAGTACCCGGGTTTGGCGGGACACTGAAGCTTTCTTT. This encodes CSTRVWRDTEAFF.